This T cell receptor (beta chain) originates from a study of cytomegalovirus exposure and HLA in healthy donors. CDR3 size: 13 residues. V was shortened by 3 bases and J by 2 bases, with 7 bases between the two germline ends. Looked up from germline, CDR1 is LNHDA and CDR2 is SQIVND (reference sequence). Assay: immunoSEQ multiplex PCR; the TCRdb copy retains only in-frame clones and omits some. This repertoire shows some 76,000 clones, roughly 93% found once; its top ten account for about 0.93%. The rearrangement uses TRBV19 and TRBJ1-2; no clear D. This TCR was sampled from a woman aged 18-29 years in good health and CMV-seronegative. The sequenced sample was PBMCs. This CDR3 is CASSMQQNYGYTF. The CDR3 nucleotides are TGTGCCAGTAGTATGCAACAAAACTATGGCTACACCTTC.